The T cell receptor beta chain described here comes from a study of OX40 agonist ivuxolimab in advanced cancers. Turning to the study itself: The mean age was about 61 years, ranging from about 20 to 79, with roughly four fifths of participants male. General study points: Partial responders treated at 0.1-3.0 mg/kg exhibited clonal expansion among the lowest measured. Expanded clones were, on average, more numerous among CD8+ T cells than CD4+.

Germline CDR1 MDHEN, CDR2 SYDVKM. V shed 3 bases and J 3 bases; nucleotides not matched to a gene: 9. The CDR3 is 16 residues long. Only in-frame clones appear in the TCRdb table, and some are missing; sequencing was by immunoSEQ multiplex PCR. The data show 34,000 or so clones, around nine tenths seen once. As for this clone: Antigen specificity is unknown.

The sample was CD4+ or CD8+ T cells sorted from blood, taken in a trial of the OX40 agonist ivuxolimab. The clonotype originates from an adult with an advanced solid tumor such as melanoma, head and neck, liver or kidney cancer. This chain links TRBV28 with TRBJ2-7; 9 bases match TRBD2. The CDR3 protein is CASSFSPSSGSYEQYF. As DNA, the CDR3 is TGTGCCAGCAGTTTCTCCCCTAGTAGCGGGAGCTACGAGCAGTACTTC.